This TCR beta chain was documented in a study of cytomegalovirus exposure and HLA in healthy donors. PCR involved 60 Vbeta and 13 Jbeta primers. The data were produced by immunoSEQ multiplex PCR, yet TCRdb's version contains in-frame clones alone and is incomplete. This table holds over 70,000 clones, 70% to 80% found once. General study findings and limits: In a later analysis, a genetic analysis reported fewer productive-TCR N-insertions in an Asian-associated ancestry cluster than the cohort average.

This clone has just a few counts. What it binds is unknown. Trimming took 1 base from V and 5 from J, leaving 10 bases between them. The CDR3 consists of 14 residues. Germline loops: CDR1 SEHNR, CDR2 FQNEAQ (reference sequence). The sample taken for sequencing was PBMCs. The receptor was isolated from a man in his fifties in good health and CMV-seropositive. The V and J genes are TRBV7-9 and TRBJ2-3, with a tentative D call TRBD1 (6 bases). The CDR3 region has the DNA TGTGCCAGCAGCTTAGGGGGGCCGGGAGATACGCAGTATTTT. Translated: CASSLGGPGDTQYF.